A single sample is the source of the 31 T cell receptor beta chains below, sequenced in a study of CD8 T cells in Susac syndrome. With random hexamers, reverse transcription was performed on about 0.5 to 1 ug of RNA. Using its own MiXCR run on the immunoSEQ multiplex PCR reads, TCRdb lists one record per CDR3 protein. The sample consists of over 100,000 distinct CDR3 sequences, 96% of them appearing once. The sample comprised CD4+ T cells from PBMCs. These receptors were collected from a human donor with Susac syndrome.

The chain combines TRBV28 with TRBJ2-7, with D perhaps given as TRBD1 or TRBD2 (6 bases each). Germline values: CDR1 MDHEN, CDR2 SYDVKM. The CDR3 has 14 amino acids. V was clipped by 5 bases and J by 6 bases, with 17 bases between them. The CDR3 DNA reads as TGTGCCAGCAGTGCGGGACACCTTAGTTCCGAGCAGTACTTC. The encoded protein is CASSAGHLSSEQYF.

The sample holds one count of this clonotype. The chain employs TRBV5-1 and TRBJ2-1; 10 bases agree with TRBD1. Looked up from germline, CDR1 is SGHRS and CDR2 is YFSETQ. CDR3 length: 15 amino acids. J gave up 5 bases and V 1 base, and 3 bases lay outside the gene matches. CDR3 protein: CASSLRTGGHNEQFF. CDR3 coding DNA: TGCGCCAGCAGCTTGCGGACAGGGGGACACAATGAGCAGTTCTTC.

V gene TRBV6-2 or TRBV6-3 combines with J gene TRBJ2-1; D uncertain. The CDR3 runs to 14 residues. CDR1 and CDR2 (germline): MNHEY, SVGEGT. Trimming took off 2 bases at V and 7 bases at J, with 12 bases between the two ends. CDR3 sequence: CASSYVSGLNEQFF. The CDR3 region has the DNA TGTGCCAGCAGTTACGTTAGTGGGTTGAATGAGCAGTTCTTC.

The V call is TRBV29-1, the J call TRBJ2-2; D ambiguous. The CDR3 contains 13 residues. Trimming stripped 4 bases from V and 2 bases from J, with 8 bases between. In germline, CDR1 is SQVTM, CDR2 ANQGSEA. The CDR3, as DNA: TGCAGCGTTGCCTTGGGAAACACCGGGGAGCTGTTTTTT. Protein: CSVALGNTGELFF.

This chain joins TRBV7-2 and TRBJ2-5; no reliable D call. The ends were cut back, 1 base at V and 1 base at J, with 7 bases in the middle. The CDR3 extends over 14 amino acids. Germline-derived CDR1 and CDR2 are SGHTA and FQGNSA. The chain's CDR3 is CASSLGSVQETQYF. CDR3 bases: TGTGCCAGCAGCTTAGGGTCGGTCCAAGAGACCCAGTACTTC. Full variable domain (remainder filled in from reference TRBV7-2 and TRBJ2-5): GAGVSQSPSNKVTEKGKDVELRCDPISGHTALYWYRQSLGQGLEFLIYFQGNSAPDKSGLPSDRFSAERTGGSVSTLTIQRTQQEDSAVYLCASSLGSVQETQYFGPGTRLLVL.

This chain uses TRBV12-3 or TRBV12-4 with TRBJ2-1, with D possibly matching TRBD2 (6 bases). This CDR3 contains 14 residues. Between the trimmed V and J ends, which lost 4 bases and 4 bases, there was a span of 11 bases. The CDR3 region is CASSSFSGYNEQFF. For the CDR3, the DNA is TGTGCCAGCAGTTCCTTTAGCGGATACAATGAGCAGTTCTTC.

The chain's CDR3 is CASSLRAGTDTQYF. DNA for the CDR3: TGTGCCAGCAGCTTACGGGCCGGCACAGATACGCAGTATTTT. The J gene is TRBJ2-3, the V gene TRBV11-2; no clear D gene. Germline V gene lookup returns CDR1 SGHAT and CDR2 FQNNGV. V was trimmed by 2 bases and J by 1 base, leaving 7 bases between them. This CDR3 is built from 14 residues.

The chain employs TRBV5-1 and TRBJ1-5; tentatively, D is TRBD1 (5 bases). This CDR3 contains 15 residues. Per the germline V gene, CDR1 is SGHRS and CDR2 is YFSETQ. V was pared by 0 bases and J by 7 bases, with 14 bases between. The CDR3, as DNA: TGCGCCAGCAGCTTGGCCCCGGGACCGACCCAGCCCCAGCATTTT. The encoded protein is CASSLAPGPTQPQHF.

V is TRBV3-1 and J is TRBJ2-1, with 7 positions matching TRBD1. The CDR3 totals 14 residues. V was pared by 11 bases and J by 0 bases, with 7 bases of the junction left unmatched. Germline V gene lookup returns CDR1 LGHDT and CDR2 YNNKEL (reference sequence). The chain's CDR3 is CAASGGRSYNEQFF. DNA of the CDR3: TGTGCCGCCTCAGGGGGTCGCTCCTACAATGAGCAGTTCTTC.

This chain connects TRBV27 to TRBJ2-6; 9 bases fit TRBD1. V gave up 3 bases and J gave up 1 base; unmatched junction bases: 10. Germline-derived CDR1 and CDR2 are MNHEY and SMNVEV (reference sequence). The CDR3 has 19 residues. This CDR3 is CASSFVGGQGWSGANVLTF. The CDR3 DNA is TGTGCCAGCAGTTTCGTAGGCGGACAGGGGTGGTCTGGGGCCAACGTCCTGACTTTC. The whole variable domain, remainder taken from reference TRBV27 and TRBJ2-6, is EAQVTQNPRYLITVTGKKLTVTCSQNMNHEYMSWYRQDPGLGLRQIYYSMNVEVTDKGDVPEGYKVSRKEKRNFPLILESPSPNQTSLYFCASSFVGGQGWSGANVLTFGAGSRLTVL.

This rearrangement joins TRBV20-1 to TRBJ2-7, with TRBD2 as a possible D gene (6 bases). V was clipped by 1 base and J by 2 bases, with 18 bases between them. The CDR3 consists of 16 residues. The germline gives CDR1 DFQATT, CDR2 SNEGSKA (reference sequence). The CDR3 DNA is TGCAGTGCTAGAGGTGGAGTCGGGGGTGATACCTACGAGCAGTACTTC. As protein: CSARGGVGGDTYEQYF.

The chain joins TRBV11-2 to TRBJ2-5, with 9 bases matching TRBD2. V was clipped by 0 bases and J by 10 bases; unmatched bases: 3. CDR1 is SGHAT, CDR2 FQNNGV, per germline. This CDR3 is built from 13 residues. The CDR3 region has the DNA TGTGCCAGCAGCTTAGAGCTACTAGCGGGCCAGTACTTC. Amino acid sequence: CASSLELLAGQYF.

The chain employs TRBV3-1 and TRBJ1-4; 10 nucleotides align to TRBD1. The V gene's germline CDR1 is LGHDT and CDR2 YNNKEL (reference sequence). This CDR3 region has 16 residues. Trimming took 6 bases from V and 3 from J; bases not matched to a gene: 7. The DNA of the CDR3 is TGTGCCAGCAGTCGGAGGGGGACAGGGGCTAATGAAAAACTGTTTTTT. Its protein product is CASSRRGTGANEKLFF.

This chain's CDR3 is CASSLNREQYF. The CDR3 DNA reads TGTGCCAGCAGCTTAAATCGCGAGCAGTACTTC. The chain carries TRBV11-1 and TRBJ2-7; D gene uncertain. Trimming removed 2 bases from V and 6 bases from J, with 5 bases in between. CDR1 is SGHAT, CDR2 FQDESV, per germline (reference sequence). The CDR3 consists of 11 residues.

The chain has TRBV29-1 and TRBJ2-5; TRBD1 agrees at 7 bases. Germline lookup yields CDR1 SQVTM and CDR2 ANQGSEA. The CDR3 extends over 15 amino acids. V dropped 0 bases and J dropped 9; count of bases not matched to a gene: 13. CDR3 DNA sequence: TGCAGCGTTGAAGATCCAAGGGGGCCCAGGCTACCCCAGTACTTC. Its translation: CSVEDPRGPRLPQYF. The variable domain in full, with the rest retrieved from reference TRBV29-1 and TRBJ2-5, is SAVISQKPSRDICQRGTSLTIQCQVDSQVTMMFWYRQQPGQSLTLIATANQGSEATYESGFVIDKFPISRPNLTFSTLTVSNMSPEDSSIYLCSVEDPRGPRLPQYFGPGTRLLVL.

The rearrangement uses TRBV27 and TRBJ1-2; possible D gene TRBD1, 5 bases. Between the trimmed V and J ends, which lost 9 bases and 8 bases, there was a span of 19 bases. The CDR3 has 13 amino acids. Looked up from germline, CDR1 is MNHEY and CDR2 is SMNVEV (reference sequence). The CDR3 sequence: CASRQTKGEGYTF. DNA of the CDR3: TGTGCCAGTAGACAGACGAAAGGGGAGGGCTACACCTTC.

The chain employs TRBV5-1 and TRBJ2-5; TRBD1 matches 8 bases. V lost 4 bases to trimming and J lost 4 bases; unmatched junction nucleotides: 6. The CDR3 has 14 residues. Per the germline V gene, CDR1 is SGHRS and CDR2 is YFSETQ. CDR3 region: CASSPRQGRETQYF. The DNA of the CDR3 is TGCGCCAGCAGCCCTCGACAGGGGAGAGAGACCCAGTACTTC.

The chain recombines TRBV18 with TRBJ1-5; D is unclear. The CDR3 runs 15 residues. Per the germline V gene, CDR1 is KGHSH and CDR2 is LQKENI. The V end was cut by 6 bases, the J end by 0 bases, with 12 bases between. The CDR3 nucleotides read TGTGCCAGCTCTCCTCGAGGGCCTAGCAATCAGCCCCAGCATTTT. Translated, it gives CASSPRGPSNQPQHF.

The chain links TRBV15 to TRBJ2-5; TRBD2 agrees at 9 bases. The CDR3 sequence is 15 residues long. V was clipped by 3 bases and J by 2 bases; unmatched bases: 4. Germline values: CDR1 LNHNV, CDR2 YYDKDF (reference sequence). CDR3 in amino acids: CATSSRLAGQETQYF. The CDR3 DNA sequence: TGTGCCACCAGCAGTAGGCTAGCGGGGCAAGAGACCCAGTACTTC.

This clonotype was counted once. The chain recombines TRBV25-1 with TRBJ1-1; D uncertain. Germline V gene sequence: CDR1 MGHDK, CDR2 SYGVNS. This CDR3 spans 14 amino acids. V lost 5 bases to trimming and J lost 1 base, with 11 bases between them. In DNA, the CDR3 is TGTGCCAGCAGTCCGAAGGTCGCGAACACTGAAGCTTTCTTT. Its protein product is CASSPKVANTEAFF.

The CDR3 spells CASSPSGRARETQYF. In DNA, the CDR3 is TGTGCCAGCAGCCCTAGCGGGAGGGCCAGGGAGACCCAGTACTTC. The chain combines TRBV14 with TRBJ2-5, with TRBD2 matching over 12 bases. The CDR3 is 15 residues long. Per germline, CDR1 SGHDN and CDR2 FVKESK. J gave up 5 bases and V 4 bases, and 5 bases lay outside the gene matches.

The chain combines TRBV19 with TRBJ2-2, with D possibly being TRBD2 (5 bases). V was trimmed by 6 bases and J by 6 bases, leaving 11 bases between them. Germline assignment: CDR1 LNHDA and CDR2 SQIVND (reference sequence). The CDR3 length is 13 residues. The CDR3 DNA reads TGTGCCAGTAGCCGCGAGGGTGCCGGGGAGCTGTTTTTT. Translation: CASSREGAGELFF.

This clonotype is a singleton in its sample. The chain has TRBV9 and TRBJ2-2; D not certain. Trimming removed 0 bases at V and 1 base at J, with 4 bases between. The CDR3 contains 14 residues. The germline CDR1 and CDR2 sequences are SGDLS and YYNGEE. The CDR3 bases are TGTGCCAGCAGCGTAGCCGGGAACACCGGGGAGCTGTTTTTT. It is translated as CASSVAGNTGELFF.

The V call is TRBV4-2, the J call TRBJ2-1; 8 nucleotides match TRBD2. The CDR3 length is 17 residues. Trimming took 3 bases from V and 8 from J; bases not matched to a gene: 15. Per germline, CDR1 LGHNA and CDR2 YNFKEQ. In DNA, the CDR3 is TGTGCCAGCAGCCAGAGGGTGAGCGGGAGTAGACAGGATGAGCAGTTCTTC. It codes for CASSQRVSGSRQDEQFF.

The J gene is TRBJ1-1, the V gene TRBV6-5, with a possible D match to TRBD1 (6 bases). This CDR3 spans 13 amino acids. V was trimmed by 10 bases and J by 6 bases, leaving 18 bases between them. CDR1 and CDR2 from the germline V gene are MNHEY and SVGAGI. The CDR3 is CATRGTGPSEAFF. CDR3 nucleotides: TGTGCCACCCGGGGAACAGGGCCCTCTGAAGCTTTCTTT.

The chain has TRBV12-5 and TRBJ2-6; the D gene is possibly TRBD1 (8 bases). Germline V gene sequence: CDR1 LGHNT, CDR2 FRNRAP. V was shortened by 6 bases and J by 0 bases, with 18 bases between the two germline ends. The CDR3 extends over 18 amino acids. The DNA for the CDR3 is TGTGCTAGTGGCCCGACAGGGGAGGGATACTCTGGGGCCAACGTCCTGACTTTC. Amino acid sequence: CASGPTGEGYSGANVLTF.

The V gene is TRBV29-1, the J gene TRBJ1-1, with 9 bases identical to TRBD1. The CDR3 runs to 13 residues. Per germline, CDR1 SQVTM and CDR2 ANQGSEA. V gave up 6 bases and J gave up 4 bases; unmatched junction bases: 6. The chain's CDR3 is CSVNRGRSTEAFF. In nucleotides, the CDR3 is TGCAGCGTGAACAGGGGGCGCAGCACTGAAGCTTTCTTT.

The chain has TRBV24-1 and TRBJ2-3; TRBD1 is a possible D gene (5 bases). The CDR3 sequence is 17 residues long. Trimming left V 4 bases short and J 4 bases short, with 20 bases between. CDR1 and CDR2 from the germline V gene are KGHDR and SFDVKD. The CDR3 DNA sequence: TGTGCCACCAGTGACCCGGGTTCCGGACATGTTGCAGATACGCAGTATTTT. Its protein is CATSDPGSGHVADTQYF.

The chain couples TRBV5-1 to TRBJ2-5; maybe TRBD2 (5 bases). Trimming took off 4 bases at V and 2 bases at J, with 12 bases between the two ends. CDR1 and CDR2 (germline): SGHRS, YFSETQ. The CDR3 is 14 residues long. The CDR3 nucleotides read TGCGCCAGCAGCGAGGGTAAATGGCAAGAGACCCAGTACTTC. Encoded protein: CASSEGKWQETQYF.

Comments on this clonotype: One junction end does not reproduce the germline sequence, and a read error may be involved. The CDR3 nucleotides read TGTGCCAGCAGTTCCCCCGGGAAGACCCAGCACTTC. Amino acid sequence: CASSSPGKTQHF. The genes are TRBV6-6 and TRBJ2-5; maybe TRBD2 (5 bases). Germline values: CDR1 MNHNY, CDR2 SVGAGI (reference sequence). CDR3 length: 12 residues.

The chain is built from TRBV3-1 and TRBJ1-1; a possible D gene is TRBD1 (6 bases). V lost 4 bases and J lost 9, with 18 bases in between. Looked up from germline, CDR1 is LGHDT and CDR2 is YNNKEL (reference sequence). This CDR3 contains 14 residues. The CDR3 DNA sequence: TGTGCCAGCAGCCCCCCTGGGGGCGGATTGAAAGCTTTCTTT. This sequence encodes CASSPPGGGLKAFF.